This entry describes one T cell receptor beta chain. Its antigen is undetermined. V was pared by 8 bases and J by 4 bases, with 8 bases between. The CDR3 extends over 11 amino acids. Method: immunoSEQ multiplex PCR; TCRdb's copy keeps in-frame clones and lacks some. Among around 890 clones, 89% were seen once, and the ten largest hold roughly 8.2%. The source of the sample is a study of chemoradiotherapy in HPV16-positive cancers. Study summary: Candidate HPV-specific T-cell clones and common TCR motifs came from functional assays in two HPV16-positive patients.

General study points: The functional HPV-specific definition rests on just a couple of HPV16-positive patients. Non-HPV-specific T cells did not expand in tumors during treatment, whereas candidate HPV-specific clones and E7-related motifs did. HPV-responsive T-cell expansion during chemoradiotherapy was linked to improved recurrence-free survival in HPV16-positive patients.

This sample comprised tumor tissue, obtained from a patient who underwent chemoradiotherapy. The sequence was collected from a human donor with HPV-associated anogenital cancer. V is TRBV6-7 and J is TRBJ2-5, with D unclear. TRBV6-7 is an ORF for which the function is uncertain. The CDR3, as DNA: TGTGCCAGCGGGCACCTAGAGACCCAGTACTTC. It codes for CASGHLETQYF.